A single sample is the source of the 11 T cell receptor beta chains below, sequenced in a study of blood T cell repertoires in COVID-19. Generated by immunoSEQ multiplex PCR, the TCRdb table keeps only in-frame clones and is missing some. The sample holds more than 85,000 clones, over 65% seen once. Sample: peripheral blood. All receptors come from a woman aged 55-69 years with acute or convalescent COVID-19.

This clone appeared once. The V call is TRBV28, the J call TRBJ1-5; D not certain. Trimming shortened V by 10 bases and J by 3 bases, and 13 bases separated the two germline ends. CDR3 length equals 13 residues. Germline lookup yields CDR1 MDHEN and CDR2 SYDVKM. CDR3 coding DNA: TGTGCCAACCGAGCGGGGATCAATCAGCCCCAGCATTTT. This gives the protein CANRAGINQPQHF.

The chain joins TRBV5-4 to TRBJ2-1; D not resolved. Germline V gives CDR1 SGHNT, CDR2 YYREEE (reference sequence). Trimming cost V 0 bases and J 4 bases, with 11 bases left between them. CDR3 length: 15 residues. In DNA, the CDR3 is TGTGCCAGCAGCTTGGGGTGGGCCTCTTACAATGAGCAGTTCTTC. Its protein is CASSLGWASYNEQFF.

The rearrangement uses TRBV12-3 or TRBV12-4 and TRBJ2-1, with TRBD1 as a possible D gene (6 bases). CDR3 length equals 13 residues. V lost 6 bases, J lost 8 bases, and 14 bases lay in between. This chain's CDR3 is CASRWGTFDEQFF. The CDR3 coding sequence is TGTGCCAGCAGGTGGGGGACATTCGATGAGCAGTTCTTC.

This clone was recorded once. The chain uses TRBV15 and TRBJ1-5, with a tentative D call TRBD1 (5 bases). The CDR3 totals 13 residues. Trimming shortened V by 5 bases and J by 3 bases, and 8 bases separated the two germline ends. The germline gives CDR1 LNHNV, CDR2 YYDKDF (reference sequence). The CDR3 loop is CATSQDNNQPQHF. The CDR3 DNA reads TGTGCCACCAGCCAGGACAACAATCAGCCCCAGCATTTT.

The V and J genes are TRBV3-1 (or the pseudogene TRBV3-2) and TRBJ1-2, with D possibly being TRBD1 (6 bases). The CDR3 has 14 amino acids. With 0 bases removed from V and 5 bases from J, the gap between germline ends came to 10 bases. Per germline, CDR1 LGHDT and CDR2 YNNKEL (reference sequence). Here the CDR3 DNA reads TGTGCCAGCAGCCAAGATATCACAGGGTATGGCTACACCTTC. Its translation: CASSQDITGYGYTF.

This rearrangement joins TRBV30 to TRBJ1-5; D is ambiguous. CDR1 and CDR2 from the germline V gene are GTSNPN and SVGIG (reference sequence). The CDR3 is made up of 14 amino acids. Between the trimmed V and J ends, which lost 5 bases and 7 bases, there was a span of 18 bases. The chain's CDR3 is CAWVTQPSGQPQHF. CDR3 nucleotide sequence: TGTGCCTGGGTGACACAGCCTTCAGGACAGCCCCAGCATTTT.

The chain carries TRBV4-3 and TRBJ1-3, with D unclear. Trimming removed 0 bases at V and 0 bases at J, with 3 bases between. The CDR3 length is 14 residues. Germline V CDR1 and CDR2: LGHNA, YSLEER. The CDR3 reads CASSQEASGNTIYF. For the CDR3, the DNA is TGCGCCAGCAGCCAAGAGGCCTCTGGAAACACCATATATTTT.

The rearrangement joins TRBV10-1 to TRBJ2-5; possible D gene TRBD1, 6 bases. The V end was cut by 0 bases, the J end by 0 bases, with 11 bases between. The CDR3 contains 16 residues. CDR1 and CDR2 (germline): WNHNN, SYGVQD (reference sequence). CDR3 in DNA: TGCGCCAGCAGTGAGTCGGTGGCAGGGGACCAAGAGACCCAGTACTTC. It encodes CASSESVAGDQETQYF.

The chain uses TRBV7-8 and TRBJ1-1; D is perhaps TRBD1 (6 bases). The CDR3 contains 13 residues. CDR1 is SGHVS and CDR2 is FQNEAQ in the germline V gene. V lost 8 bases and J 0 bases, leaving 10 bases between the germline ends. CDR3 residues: CASQGQMNTEAFF. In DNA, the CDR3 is TGTGCCAGCCAAGGACAGATGAACACTGAAGCTTTCTTT.

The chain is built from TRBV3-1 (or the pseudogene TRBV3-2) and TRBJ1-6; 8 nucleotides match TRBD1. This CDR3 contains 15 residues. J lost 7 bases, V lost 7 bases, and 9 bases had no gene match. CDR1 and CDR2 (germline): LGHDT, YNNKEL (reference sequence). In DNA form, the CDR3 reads TGTGCCAGCACCACAGCGACAGGGGAGAATTCACCCCTCCACTTT. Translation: CASTTATGENSPLHF.

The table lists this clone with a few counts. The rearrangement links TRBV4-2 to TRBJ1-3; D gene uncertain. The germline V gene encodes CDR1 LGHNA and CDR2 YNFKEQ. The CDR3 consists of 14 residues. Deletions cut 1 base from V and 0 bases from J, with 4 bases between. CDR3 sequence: CASSQANSGNTIYF. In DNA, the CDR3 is TGTGCCAGCAGCCAAGCCAACTCTGGAAACACCATATATTTT.